This T cell receptor (beta chain) comes out of a study of CD8 T cells in Susac syndrome (dated by TCRdb to between 2018 and 2021). About the investigation overall: Among the sequenced Susac syndrome patients, more than five had clinically active disease and roughly eight were in clinical remission. Repertoire sequencing was used to test whether CD8+ T cell activation and differentiation in Susac syndrome was antigen driven. At blood withdrawal, Susac syndrome patients were either therapy-naive, taking corticosteroids (in some cases with IVIg as well), or taking IVIg alone. Overall study results and their limits: The study acknowledged that relatively few individuals were included in the TCR sequencing and HLA analysis. In the CD4+ T cell repertoire of Susac syndrome patients, clonal expansion was not detected.

Peripheral blood CD8+ and CD4+ T cells from healthy donors, Susac syndrome patients and multiple sclerosis patients were profiled by high-throughput TCR beta sequencing. The Susac syndrome patients fulfilled recently defined diagnostic criteria for either definite or probable disease. CD8+ TEMRA cells were enriched by FACS, while bulk CD8+ and CD4+ T cells were purified by magnetic negative isolation. Blood was collected in EDTA tubes and processed within 24 hours, with PBMCs isolated through density gradient centrifugation. PBMCs destined for TCR sequencing were cryopreserved in liquid nitrogen and later thawed in a 37 °C water bath. The sorted or isolated CD4+, CD8+ and CD8+ TEMRA cells reached a purity of at least 90%. RNA was extracted using the RNeasy kit, and about 0.45 to 1 microgram was reverse transcribed with random hexamers. TCR beta CDR3 regions were amplified with the immunoSEQ multiplex PCR assay covering 54 Vbeta and 13 Jbeta segments. PCR amplification bias was corrected by using a synthetic template baseline for primer optimization and computational correction. The study's own analysis went as follows. Reads were annotated to V, D and J genes per IMGT and analyzed with immunoSEQ Analyzer, keeping only productive sequences. Clonality was calculated as one minus the Shannon entropy normalized by log2 of the number of productive unique sequences. For each patient and control, public and private clones were evaluated within the 100 most prevalent clones. A clone was defined as Susac-specific if it was absent from the healthy and MS cohorts, from more than 850 published viral clones and from other ImmuneACCESS disease sequences. The public sequencing data were trimmed at Q25 with fastp and processed into clonotypes with MiXCR by TCRdb, which kept only in-frame beta chains. Identical CDR3 proteins give one entry, which carries the most common genes and DNA. TCRdb assigned the V and J calls; the authors' analysis was not used. The sample table contains 150,000 to 200,000 distinct CDR3 sequences; only one count was recorded for 75% to 95% of them. The ten top clones hold 0.085% to 0.09% of the sample.

This clonotype is a singleton in its sample. The clone's antigen remains unknown. Base-call qualities are not available, and no considerably larger clone is one nucleotide away. One read alone is weak evidence. From cysteine to phenylalanine, the CDR3 is 16 amino acids long. Only the CDR3 portion is preserved as DNA: 48 bases, with reading frame beginning at the first base. Sequences PRHDT (CDR1) and FYEKMQ (CDR2) are obtained from the germline V gene (reference sequence). The V end loses 2 bases and the J end loses 2 bases, and a stretch of 14 bases separates them. The TCR originated in a human donor with Susac syndrome. Sequenced sample: CD4+ T cells from PBMCs. The rearrangement joined TRBV13 to TRBJ2-3; matching of 5 bases hints at TRBD2 as the D gene. The nucleotide sequence reads TGTGCCAGCAGCTTAAAGACTATCCTAACCACAGATACGCAGTATTTT. It translates to CASSLKTILTTDTQYF.